Reported below is one T cell receptor beta chain. No cognate antigen has been identified for it. One base away there is no much larger clone; base qualities are not given. This sample stems from a study of cytomegalovirus exposure and HLA in healthy donors (dated by TCRdb to 2015 to 2018). Some background on the complete study: An earlier analysis of several hundred of the donors reported more than 250 Gb of sequence data and 117 million unique TCR beta sequences from about 179 million T cells. A later genetic analysis used genome-wide SNP genotypes for about three fifths of the 666 donors, treating that subset as a discovery cohort. The T cell repertoires of under 700 subjects were profiled by immunosequencing and related to cytomegalovirus serostatus. Because of strong linkage in the cohort, four or five DR-DQ haplotypes were treated as single units for association and clustering. Approximately 300 gigabases of sequencing data and tens of millions of unique TCR sequences made up an early release that covered approximately 650 HLA-typed donors. A later analysis re-analyzed previously published TCR beta repertoires from 600 to 850 donors and added high-resolution HLA genotyping to study TCR occurrence patterns. Class I and class II HLA loci were covered by the typing at four-digit resolution. In the later analysis, no new phenotypic data were used to find candidate immune exposures; instead, reliance was placed on TCR beta sequences and their occurrence across donors. Every discovery cohort repertoire had been produced on one sequencing platform. Of the roughly 410 genotyped donors, less than 85% were placed in the genetic ancestry cluster associated with self-reported Caucasian donors. Alongside the repertoire data, information on donor age, sex, ethnicity and CMV serostatus was compiled. Typing coverage varied by locus: roughly 629-640 donors for A, B, C, DRB1 and DQB1; about 520 for DQA1; 600 to 610 for DPA1; 400 to 480 for DPB1. Among roughly 370 genotyped donors of the cohort, an average of 235,054 unique TCR beta nucleotide sequences were sequenced per donor, roughly 20% of them non-productive. In an earlier analysis of roughly 540 of the donors, high-throughput TCR beta sequencing was used to judge whether each TCR beta V gene segment behaved as functional or pseudogenic. The study aimed to test whether cataloging public T cell receptors could reveal signatures of past pathogen exposure. High-throughput TCR immunosequencing, statistical association of individual TCRs with disease status, and machine learning were combined to predict cytomegalovirus infection status. In addition to the first cohort of 650 to 800 subjects, a separate validation cohort of about 120 different subjects was used.

Via the germline V gene, CDR1 is MGHRA and CDR2 YSYEKL. V loses 4 bases of germline sequence and J loses 10 bases, and the interval between the two ends is 20 bases. The CDR3 runs 15 amino acids, cysteine and phenylalanine included. The entry retains the CDR3 DNA only, 45 bases that are in frame from base 1. The cohort comprised fewer than 700 healthy bone marrow donors. Cohort members were all nominally healthy when sampled, although unrecorded immune exposures were likely present. The donor tested CMV seronegative, placing the donor among the 352 seronegative members of the cohort. A peripheral blood sample was collected from each donor, and TCR beta sequencing was performed on peripheral blood mononuclear cells. The Qiagen DNeasy Blood Extraction Kit was used to extract genomic DNA from the blood cell samples. Paper-wide results and their limitations: In a later analysis, over 15,000 TCR beta sequences were associated with specific HLA alleles at a false discovery rate of 0.05. In a later analysis, several top co-occurrence clusters were reported to appear linked to parvovirus B19, influenza, CMV and Epstein-Barr virus. The classifier was reported to diagnose cytomegalovirus status with high specificity and sensitivity in both the original cohort and the validation cohort. In an earlier analysis of roughly 560 of the donors, most TCR beta V segments were observed in productive rearrangements about 87% or about 30% of the time, broadly matching IMGT annotations. CMV serostatus was the only immune exposure information available for the cohort. A later analysis found that TCR association rates varied across HLA loci, with DRB1 alleles showing the most associated TCRs and HLA-C alleles the fewest. The sequencing pipeline was judged likely to have produced a cluster of highly shared sequence variants as a technical artifact. A further reported finding was that TCR beta sequences accurately predicted the HLA-A and HLA-B alleles for most subjects in the first cohort. Roughly uniform sequencing depth across donors was assumed in presence/absence analyses, although this assumption may not hold. Because HLA typing was missing for some donors at each locus, association tests included only the typed subset. When HLA alleles, especially DR and DQ, strongly co-occurred, attributing TCR associations to individual alleles was difficult. V-gene and J-gene trimming of TCR beta chains was associated with a missense DCLRE1C variant in a later genetic analysis, and the association was replicated in an independent cohort. Across donors, most TCR sequences were observed very rarely, whereas some public TCRs were present in many individuals. The study gave a list of some 150 TCR beta chains associated with cytomegalovirus. Linkage disequilibrium might explain the correlated functional status among segregating V segments, but an unknown experimental factor could not be ruled out. According to a later genetic analysis, donors in an Asian-associated ancestry cluster had fewer N-insertions in productive TCRs than the approximately 700-donor mean. Some IMGT-functional V segments, including TRBV6-2 and TRBV6-3, could not be told apart with the 87-base-pair reads, so those segments were excluded. About 17 rarely observed V segments, including chromosome 9 orphons, were excluded from the earlier analysis of 550 to 700 of the donors because counts were too low. It was suggested by the authors that the approach could potentially be generalized to other disease states and immunological phenotypes. In a later analysis, HLA-associated TCR beta chains were found to be more clonally expanded and to have lower generation probabilities than equally common non-associated chains. A later analysis found that most CMV-associated TCR beta chains appeared HLA-restricted, with HLA associations seemingly driven largely by CMV exposure. The cohort was sequenced for TCR beta chains only, and without alpha or paired-chain data the features that could be detected were limited. A few of the identified cytomegalovirus-associated TCR beta chains were confirmed in vitro to be specific for cytomegalovirus antigens.

The receptor library was made with the immunoSEQ multiplex PCR assay. The multiplex PCR relied on a mix of 60 forward primers for TCR Vbeta segments and 13 reverse primers for TCR Jbeta segments. The CDR3 region of rearranged TCR beta genes was amplified from genomic DNA with a multiplex PCR assay. On the Illumina HiSeq System, the amplified TCR beta libraries were sequenced as 87-base-pair reads. On the authors' methods: A later analysis tallied around 80 million unique TCR beta chains across the 550 to 850 repertoires, and approximately 11 million of those chains were shared by two or more donors. Raw reads were error-corrected and collapsed into unique sequences by a nearest-neighbor algorithm in which closely related sequences were merged to remove PCR and sequencing errors. To assign V, D and J gene segments, CDR3 sequences were aligned to IMGT reference sequences. For a sequence to be retained, a match of at least six nucleotides was required to both a V gene segment and a J gene segment. Rearrangements were classified as productive when the CDR3 lacked stop codons and remained in frame with V and J, and all other rearrangements were classified as non-productive. Following IMGT convention, CDR3 was defined as the stretch from the second conserved V-encoded cysteine to the conserved J-encoded phenylalanine. The earlier analysis of some 600 of the donors excluded sequences that lacked an unambiguous match to a single V gene segment. An earlier analysis of a few hundred of the donors classified V segments as functional when productive rearrangements were above 56.7% and as segregating when the standard deviation between donors was above 5%. A statistical classification framework was built for diagnosing cytomegalovirus status from the catalog of TCR beta chain sequences. In a later analysis, TCR nucleotide sequences were compared against IMGT/GENE-DB human TR gene sequences so that V and J genes could be assigned. Using the TCRdist pipeline, a later analysis assigned CDR3 sequences along with most-parsimonious VDJ recombination scenarios. In a later analysis, every TCR beta chain was defined by the combination of its CDR3 amino acid sequence and its V-gene family, and reads without a unique V-gene family were dropped. As a way to deal with suspected cross-contamination and a sequencing artifact, a later analysis dropped hundreds of nucleotide sequences that were highly shared and had low generation probability. A later analysis calculated a clonal expansion index for each public chain from normalized within-repertoire ranks of inferred template counts. In a later analysis, generation probabilities were computed using a VDJ recombination model fitted to out-of-frame rearrangements, and the results were checked against IGoR. In a later analysis, TCR-TCR, TCR-HLA and TCR-CMV co-occurrence was scored with hypergeometric tests, and a repertoire-size bias correction was applied to TCR pairs. False discovery rates were estimated in a later analysis by permuting HLA or CMV assignments 20 times. In a later analysis, co-occurring TCRs were grouped with DBSCAN, and TCRdist sequence similarity was added when clustering was performed within HLA-allele-positive subsets. Repertoires with fewer than 30,000 or more than 120,000 public chains, plus five repertoires with anomalous nucleotide sharing, were excluded from co-occurrence clustering. The table comes from immuneACCESS by way of TCRdb, which keeps in-frame sequences with V and J called. Part of the clones is missing from these tables; in studies checked, under half for an unresolved V gene and the rest for unknown reasons. V and J calls and clone size come straight from that table; D and trimming were deduced from the DNA. The sample contains 90,000 or so clones, about 78% of them found a single time. In total, the top ten clones hold less than 3.5% of the sample.

Recombination linked TRBV4-1 to TRBJ2-1; the D segment cannot be called with confidence. The sequencing input was PBMCs. The clonotype comes from a woman aged 35 to 49 in good health and CMV-seronegative. At the DNA level, the sequence is TGCGCCAGCAGCCCCCCTAGTCTCCCGAGTTCAGAGCAGTTCTTC. The encoded protein is CASSPPSLPSSEQFF.